A selection of T cell receptor beta chains follows, all from one sample in a study of cytomegalovirus exposure and HLA in healthy donors. Sequenced by immunoSEQ multiplex PCR; TCRdb stores in-frame clones only, minus some. This sample's table has about 130,000 clones. The material sequenced was PBMCs. The receptors here all came from a man in his late teens or twenties in good health and CMV-seronegative. The CDR3 runs from the conserved cysteine through the conserved F or W. D genes are given only for firm matches.

j_gene	v_gene	d_gene	CDR3aa	CDR3nt
TRBJ2-3	TRBV5-4	.	CASSLGGLSTDTQYF	TGTGCCAGCAGCTTGGGTGGACTTAGCACAGATACGCAGTATTTT
TRBJ1-5	TRBV18	.	CASSERRQDQPQHF	TGTGCCAGCTCAGAACGGCGCCAGGATCAGCCCCAGCATTTT
TRBJ1-1	TRBV30	.	CAWTARTKYGGRGSEAFF	TGTGCCTGGACGGCCCGAACAAAGTACGGGGGGCGGGGTTCTGAAGCTTTCTTT
TRBJ2-7	TRBV7-2	TRBD2	CASSLGGTSGRALGAEQYF	TGTGCCAGCAGCTTAGGTGGGACTAGCGGGAGGGCCTTGGGGGCCGAGCAGTACTTC
TRBJ2-7	TRBV5-6	.	CASSPGLVLIPHEQYF	TGTGCCAGCAGCCCGGGTCTCGTATTAATTCCCCACGAGCAGTACTTC
TRBJ2-7	TRBV7-9	.	CASSLDNYEQYF	TGTGCCAGCAGCCTAGACAACTACGAGCAGTACTTC
TRBJ1-4	TRBV4-1	.	CASSPREGLQSTNEKLFF	TGCGCCAGCAGCCCCCGGGAGGGTCTACAGTCAACTAATGAAAAACTGTTTTTT
TRBJ1-5	TRBV19	.	CASSYSNSNQPQHF	TGTGCCAGTAGTTACAGCAATAGCAATCAGCCCCAGCATTTT
TRBJ1-2	TRBV5-1	TRBD1	CASSLEVGQGSYGYTF	TGCGCCAGCAGCTTGGAGGTGGGACAGGGGAGCTATGGCTACACCTTC
TRBJ1-2	TRBV6-5	.	CASTRALTGTYGYTF	TGTGCCAGCACCCGCGCCCTCACAGGGACCTATGGCTACACCTTC
TRBJ1-5	TRBV28	.	CASILSSRRGADQPQHF	TGTGCCAGCATTCTTTCCAGCCGTCGGGGGGCTGATCAGCCCCAGCATTTT
TRBJ2-7	TRBV5-1	.	CASSSTAGGLFNEQYF	TGCGCCAGCAGCTCAACGGCAGGGGGGCTTTTTAACGAGCAGTACTTC
TRBJ1-5	TRBV1	.	CTSSHGTGKAHQQQFIQPQHF	TGCACCAGCAGCCATGGAACCGGGAAAGCCCATCAACAGCAATTTATCCAGCCCCAGCATTTT
TRBJ1-1	TRBV7-8	.	CAISGSRTEAFF	TGTGCCATAAGCGGTTCCCGCACTGAAGCTTTCTTT
TRBJ2-7	TRBV9	TRBD2	CASSPGTSGNYYEQYF	TGTGCCAGCAGCCCCGGGACTAGCGGGAACTACTACGAGCAGTACTTC
TRBJ2-2	TRBV5-4	TRBD2	CASSFPGLAGSTGELFF	TGTGCCAGCAGTTTTCCGGGACTAGCCGGATCCACCGGGGAGCTGTTTTTT
TRBJ1-2	TRBV2	.	CASSARGGGGYTF	TGTGCCAGCAGTGCGCGGGGGGGTGGTGGCTACACCTTC
TRBJ2-1	TRBV18	.	CASSPPGGARGNEQFF	TGTGCCAGCTCACCCCCTGGGGGGGCGCGGGGCAATGAGCAGTTCTTC
TRBJ2-7	TRBV21-1	.	CASSTQEQYF	TGTGCCAGCAGCACCCAGGAGCAGTACTTC
TRBJ1-2	TRBV10-3	TRBD1	CAISELGQGYGYTF	TGTGCCATCAGTGAGCTGGGACAGGGATATGGCTACACCTTC
TRBJ2-7	TRBV2	.	CASRMTGEGSYEQYF	TGTGCCAGCAGGATGACAGGGGAGGGCTCCTACGAGCAGTACTTC
TRBJ1-5	TRBV30	.	CAWSVSGTGGQPQHF	TGTGCCTGGAGTGTTTCCGGGACGGGGGGTCAGCCCCAGCATTTT
TRBJ1-5	TRBV18	.	CASSPARSGQGTNQPQHF	TGTGCCAGCTCACCGGCCCGCTCTGGGCAGGGGACCAATCAGCCCCAGCATTTT
TRBJ1-5	TRBV18	.	CASSPAVDQPQHF	TGTGCCAGCTCACCGGCGGTCGATCAGCCCCAGCATTTT
TRBJ2-2	TRBV4-2	TRBD2	CASGLADNTGELFF	TGTGCCAGCGGACTAGCGGACAACACCGGGGAGCTGTTTTTT
TRBJ1-1	TRBV15	TRBD1	CATSRDLIWDRALLRGMNTEAFF	TGTGCCACCAGCAGAGATCTGATCTGGGACAGGGCGCTACTTAGGGGAATGAACACTGAAGCTTTCTTT
TRBJ1-2	TRBV10-3	TRBD1	CAISDSGTGFDYTF	TGTGCCATCAGTGACTCCGGGACAGGGTTCGACTACACCTTC
TRBJ2-7	TRBV7-9	TRBD1	CASSWTGTGEQYF	TGTGCCAGCAGCTGGACAGGGACCGGGGAGCAGTACTTC
TRBJ1-5	TRBV6-1	TRBD1	CASSEGTGGDQPQHF	TGTGCCAGCAGTGAAGGGACAGGGGGCGATCAGCCCCAGCATTTT
TRBJ1-3	TRBV11-2	.	CASSSISGNTIYF	TGTGCCAGCAGTTCCATCTCTGGAAACACCATATATTTT
TRBJ1-2	TRBV6-5	.	CASYYSGGYTF	TGTGCCAGCTACTATTCGGGGGGCTACACCTTC
TRBJ2-5	TRBV4-1	TRBD1	CASSHRTPGQGPLTQYF	TGCGCCAGCAGCCATCGCACACCGGGACAGGGGCCTCTAACCCAGTACTTC
TRBJ2-2	TRBV10-1	.	CASSEIGSTGELFF	TGCGCCAGCAGTGAGATCGGGAGCACCGGGGAGCTGTTTTTT
TRBJ2-7	TRBV15	.	CATSRDLARGIYEQYF	TGTGCCACCAGCAGAGATCTCGCTAGAGGGATATACGAGCAGTACTTC